This record covers a single TCR beta chain. This clone was found a few times. What this receptor recognizes is not known. No qualities accompany the bases; no much larger clone lies one base away. V is trimmed back by 1 base and J by 0 bases, and the junction contains 8 bases that no gene match accounts for. CDR1 and CDR2, looked up from the germline V gene (reference sequence), are SGHNT and YYREEE. The CDR3 spans 17 residues, from the cysteine through the phenylalanine. This entry keeps only the CDR3 DNA: 51 bases, framed from base 1. This entry is derived from a study of radiotherapy plus CTLA-4 blockade in lung cancer (dated by TCRdb to 2016 to 2019). Looking at the study overall: Among the enrolled patients, roughly 17% had an objective response, and about 29% reached disease control.

The protocol used for the library was the immunoSEQ multiplex PCR assay. TCRdb limited this immuneACCESS table to in-frame rearrangements with V and J called. A share of clones is missing; checked studies link under half to unresolved V genes, and the rest is unexplained. The sample table shows 110,000 or so clones, and more than 65% are seen once. The ten largest make up 4.5% to 6.5% of the sample. In this study, focal radiation therapy paired with CTLA-4 blockade (ipilimumab) was tested in patients who had chemo-refractory metastatic non-small-cell lung cancer. What the research found in general, with its limitations: The strongest predictors of response, as reported, were early dynamic changes in blood T cell clones along with a rise in serum interferon-beta after radiation. After treatment with radiotherapy and ipilimumab, TCR clones that originated in tumors expanded in peripheral blood.

This sample comprised peripheral blood, obtained from a patient treated with radiotherapy plus ipilimumab. The source of this sequence is a human donor with non-small cell lung cancer who had a partial response to radiotherapy plus ipilimumab. The chain links TRBV5-4 with TRBJ2-3; TRBD2 matches 7 bases in the middle. The CDR3 protein sequence reads: CASSLSLSSGSTDTQYF. The sequenced DNA: TGTGCCAGCAGCTTGTCTCTGTCTAGCGGAAGCACAGATACGCAGTATTTT.